This TCR beta chain was profiled in a study of tumor-infiltrating lymphocytes in oesophageal squamous cell carcinoma. MiXCR, applied by TCRdb to the PCR reads, yields one record per CDR3 protein. The sample gives about 21,000 distinct CDR3 sequences, 36% of which show up once; around an eighth is in the top ten. Per germline, CDR1 SGHTA and CDR2 FQGNSA. The CDR3 has 13 amino acids. V gene TRBV7-2 combines with J gene TRBJ2-7, with TRBD2 as a possible D gene (5 bases). The DNA end is more similar to TRBJ2-1, so the J call may be wrong. This TCR came from a male donor with esophageal squamous cell carcinoma. The sequenced sample was esophageal tumor tissue. For the CDR3, the DNA is TGTGCCAGCAGCTTGTACGGGATCAATGAGCAGTTCTTC. Its translation: CASSLYGINEQFF.